This section outlines one T cell receptor (beta chain) sequence together with its context. This record comes from a study of T cell responses to AZD1222 COVID-19 vaccine. J gave up 3 bases and V 0 bases, and 4 bases lay outside the gene matches. The V gene's germline CDR1 is MGHRA and CDR2 YSYEKL. The length of the CDR3 is 16 residues. The assay was immunoSEQ multiplex PCR, and TCRdb's table has in-frame clones only and misses some. This sample yields about 160,000 clones, of which about 91% are seen a single time; 4.4% belongs to the top ten. Material: peripheral blood, obtained on day 0 of AZD1222 vaccination. The chain links TRBV4-1 to TRBJ1-1; 10 bases match TRBD1. The TCR was taken from an adult in good health. CDR3: CASSQEGQGRDTEAFF. CDR3 in DNA: TGCGCCAGCAGCCAAGAGGGACAGGGGCGGGACACTGAAGCTTTCTTT.